One sample yielded the 17 T cell receptor beta chains listed below, sequenced in a study of cytomegalovirus exposure and HLA in healthy donors (dated by TCRdb to about 2017). The library relied on the immunoSEQ multiplex PCR assay. A mixture of 60 forward primers for TCR Vbeta segments and 13 reverse primers for TCR Jbeta segments was used in the multiplex PCR. The clones in this table, taken by TCRdb from immuneACCESS, are in-frame only. Not every clone is retained; where verified, under half of the shortfall comes from an unresolved V gene, and the cause of the rest is unknown. The table for this sample shows approximately 140,000 clones. The ten biggest clones cover about 1.6% of the sample. The specimen was PBMCs. The receptor set was obtained from a woman aged 50 to 60 in good health and CMV-seronegative.

This rearrangement joins TRBV6-1 to TRBJ1-1; 8 bases are a match to TRBD1. The CDR3 runs 14 residues. CDR1 and CDR2 from the germline V gene are MNHNS and SASEGT. V lost 0 bases, J lost 5 bases, and 2 bases stayed unmatched. CDR3 sequence: CASSEAWTGTEAFF. CDR3 DNA sequence: TGTGCCAGCAGTGAAGCCTGGACAGGGACTGAAGCTTTCTTT.

The rearrangement joins TRBV4-1 to TRBJ2-7, with 9 bases fitting TRBD1. Germline values: CDR1 MGHRA, CDR2 YSYEKL. The junction had 7 bases not matched to a gene; V was cut back by 3 bases and J by 1 base. This CDR3 comprises 16 residues. The DNA of the CDR3 is TGCGCCAGCAGCCAGGGACCGGGACAGGGTTCCTACGAGCAGTACTTC. It yields the protein CASSQGPGQGSYEQYF.

The rearrangement uses TRBV7-8 and TRBJ2-3, with a tentative D call TRBD1 (6 bases). V lost 3 bases, J lost 2 bases, and 12 bases lay in between. CDR1 SGHVS and CDR2 FQNEAQ come from the germline V gene. The CDR3 is 15 amino acids. CDR3 protein: CASSFTGQVTDTQYF. The CDR3 DNA sequence: TGTGCCAGCAGCTTTACGGGACAAGTCACAGATACGCAGTATTTT.

The chain has TRBV18 and TRBJ2-2; D may be TRBD1 (6 bases). This CDR3 comprises 15 residues. From germline, CDR1 is KGHSH and CDR2 LQKENI. The ends were cut back, 3 bases at V and 0 bases at J, with 8 bases in the middle. CDR3 protein: CASSPQGPNTGELFF. The DNA for the CDR3 is TGTGCCAGCTCACCTCAGGGGCCGAACACCGGGGAGCTGTTTTTT.

The rearrangement uses TRBV7-2 and TRBJ2-7; the match to TRBD2 covers 11 bases. CDR3 length: 14 amino acids. The V gene end was trimmed by 5 bases and the J gene end by 2 bases; junction bases not matched to a gene: 2. Per the germline V gene, CDR1 is SGHTA and CDR2 is FQGNSA. The CDR3 region has the DNA TGTGCCAGCAGCCTTAGCGGGAGGGCCTACGAGCAGTACTTC. Residues: CASSLSGRAYEQYF.

This chain joins TRBV6-5 and TRBJ1-1; D uncertain. The ends were cut back, 7 bases at V and 10 bases at J, with 19 bases in the middle. CDR3 length equals 13 residues. Germline CDR1 is MNHEY and CDR2 is SVGAGI. The DNA of the CDR3 is TGTGCCAGCACTAGTAACATGGGGAGGAGAGCTTTCTTT. Residues: CASTSNMGRRAFF.

The chain employs TRBV29-1 and TRBJ2-1; the match to TRBD2 covers 7 bases. CDR3 length: 14 amino acids. The germline V gene encodes CDR1 SQVTM and CDR2 ANQGSEA. As DNA, the CDR3 is TGCGTGGCTTTTTCGGAGCGGGATCTAGATGAGCAGTTCTTC. Its protein product is CVAFSERDLDEQFF.

This chain connects TRBV27 to TRBJ2-5, with 8 positions matching TRBD1. The CDR3 extends over 14 amino acids. V lost 5 bases, J lost 5 bases, and 7 bases stayed unmatched. Germline loops: CDR1 MNHEY, CDR2 SMNVEV (reference sequence). CDR3 in amino acids: CASSPGQGRETQYF. In nucleotides, the CDR3 is TGTGCCAGCAGTCCCGGACAGGGCAGGGAGACCCAGTACTTC.

This chain uses TRBV29-1 with TRBJ2-1; TRBD1 matches at 7 bases. Unmatched junction bases numbered 6, after V lost 0 bases and J lost 4 bases. CDR3 size: 15 residues. Germline V gives CDR1 SQVTM, CDR2 ANQGSEA. This chain's CDR3 is CSVEERQGWYNEQFF. The CDR3 DNA reads as TGCAGCGTTGAAGAGAGACAGGGATGGTACAATGAGCAGTTCTTC.

This sequence joins TRBV28 and TRBJ2-2, with a weak D call TRBD1 (5 bases). The CDR3 runs to 16 residues. Trimming shortened V by 1 base and J by 2 bases, and 11 bases separated the two germline ends. Germline loops: CDR1 MDHEN, CDR2 SYDVKM. The CDR3 loop reads CASSLYPRGNTGELFF. In DNA, the CDR3 is TGTGCCAGCAGTTTATATCCTAGGGGAAACACCGGGGAGCTGTTTTTT.

The chain is built from TRBV19 and TRBJ1-1; unclear D gene. Trimming removed 3 bases from V and 8 bases from J, with 13 bases in between. The CDR3 has 13 amino acids. Germline CDR1 is LNHDA and CDR2 is SQIVND (reference sequence). The DNA of the CDR3 is TGTGCCAGTAGTATGTTCGGGGAGCCCGAAGCTTTCTTT. Its translation is CASSMFGEPEAFF.

V usage is TRBV19 and J usage is TRBJ2-1; 9 nucleotides agree with TRBD1. CDR3 size: 16 residues. V dropped 4 bases and J dropped 6; count of bases not matched to a gene: 10. Germline-derived CDR1 and CDR2 are LNHDA and SQIVND (reference sequence). The CDR3 loop is CASSTPGTGTSNEQFF. In DNA form, the CDR3 reads TGTGCCAGTAGTACGCCCGGGACAGGGACTTCCAATGAGCAGTTCTTC.

The chain uses TRBV30 and TRBJ2-3; D possibly corresponds to TRBD2 (5 bases). From germline, CDR1 is GTSNPN and CDR2 SVGIG (reference sequence). V lost 3 bases, J lost 2 bases, and 9 bases lay in between. This CDR3 has 13 residues. CDR3 loop: CAWSRRTTDTQYF. For the CDR3, the DNA is TGTGCCTGGAGCCGGAGGACCACAGATACGCAGTATTTT.

This CDR3 is CASSALRTATSIYEQYF. As DNA, the CDR3 is TGTGCCAGCAGCGCCCTCAGGACAGCCACCTCGATCTACGAGCAGTACTTC. This chain connects TRBV9 to TRBJ2-7; D may be TRBD1 (6 bases). Germline CDR1 is SGDLS and CDR2 is YYNGEE. The CDR3 consists of 17 residues. V was shortened by 3 bases and J by 3 bases, with 22 bases between the two germline ends.

CDR3 region: CASSLFPLRGTDTQYF. In DNA form, the CDR3 reads TGTGCCAGCAGTTTATTCCCCCTCCGGGGCACAGATACGCAGTATTTT. The chain joins TRBV27 to TRBJ2-3; D gene uncertain. CDR3 length: 16 residues. CDR1 and CDR2 from the germline V gene are MNHEY and SMNVEV (reference sequence). Trimming shortened V by 1 base and J by 1 base, and 12 bases separated the two germline ends.

The chain joins TRBV4-2 to TRBJ2-7; D perhaps matches TRBD1 (5 bases). Trimming removed 3 bases from V and 0 bases from J, with 9 bases in between. CDR1 and CDR2 (germline): LGHNA, YNFKEQ. There are 14 residues in the CDR3. CDR3 sequence reads: CASSHETASYEQYF. Here the CDR3 DNA reads TGTGCCAGCAGCCACGAGACAGCCTCCTACGAGCAGTACTTC.

The V and J genes are TRBV27 and TRBJ2-7, with TRBD1 matching over 10 bases. The CDR3 covers 15 residues. Unmatched junction bases numbered 7, after V lost 6 bases and J lost 2 bases. Germline CDR1 MNHEY, CDR2 SMNVEV (reference sequence). CDR3 in DNA: TGTGCCAGCAGCCCCGGGACAGGGGAGGCCTACGAGCAGTACTTC. It yields the protein CASSPGTGEAYEQYF.